This TCR beta chain appears in the sequencing data of a study of persistence of HIV-infected CD4 T cells. Study details: Blood samples, up to roughly 200 mL, came from multiple time points, except two leukapheresis donors sampled once.

Anti-CD3/anti-CD28 beads served as a nonspecific positive control stimulus. Responding CD4+ T cells were sorted by upregulation of both CD40 ligand and CD69. CD8+ T cells were removed from PBMCs prior to stimulation. The CDR3 runs to 16 residues. Germline values: CDR1 MNHNS, CDR2 SASEGT. Losses at the gene ends were 4 bases for V and 1 base for J; bases not matched to a gene: 7. Points on this clone: Its antigen remains unknown.

This was the immunoSEQ version 4 assay in survey mode. The assay was immunoSEQ multiplex PCR, and TCRdb's table has in-frame clones only and misses some. The table shows 37,000 or so clones, with 80% to 90% occurring only once. The specimen was CD4+ T cells sorted from PBMCs after roughly 18-hour stimulation, collected from a patient who received antiretroviral therapy. V is TRBV6-1 and J is TRBJ2-7; 10 nucleotides agree with TRBD1. This receptor was identified in an adult man with HIV who was CMV-seropositive. CDR3 in DNA: TGTGCCAGCAGTGCCATAGACAGGGGGCTATCCTACGAGCAGTACTTC. Its translation is CASSAIDRGLSYEQYF.